This entry describes one T cell receptor beta chain. It lacks a known antigen. Per-nucleotide qualities are absent, and no much larger clonotype sits a single base away. The data are from a study of tumor T cells in aggressive B-cell lymphoma (dated by TCRdb to about 2017). From the cysteine through the phenylalanine, the CDR3 covers 15 amino acids. The retained sequence is limited to the CDR3, 45 bases, with the frame set at the first base. V is pared back by 1 base and J by 2 bases, with 9 bases lying between the germline termini. CDR1 and CDR2 (LGHNA, YNFKEQ) derive from the germline V gene. To prepare the library, the immunoSEQ multiplex PCR assay was applied. What TCRdb holds here is the immuneACCESS table cut down to in-frame rearrangements. Part of the clones is not present; checked against another copy, under half of the missing clones reflect an unresolved V gene, and the others are unexplained. This sample lists about 5,600 clones; roughly 82% were detected once. In total, the top ten clones hold about 3% of the sample.

Recombination connected TRBV4-2 to TRBJ2-1; a weak D assignment points to TRBD2 (6 bases agree). This clonotype was sampled from an adult with diffuse large B cell lymphoma. The sample taken for sequencing was tumor tissue. CDR3 protein: CASSQAGGTYNEQFF. The DNA sequence is TGTGCCAGCAGCCAAGCCGGGGGAACCTACAATGAGCAGTTCTTC.